The present TCR beta chain was sequenced within a study of control samples from healthy donors and cancer patients. CDR1 and CDR2 from the germline V gene are GTSNPN and SVGIG (reference sequence). V lost 3 bases to trimming and J lost 8 bases, with 14 bases between them. The CDR3 runs to 13 residues. TCRdb's table, derived via immunoSEQ multiplex PCR, lists solely in-frame clones and lacks some. The repertoire holds about 12,000 clones, with 88% as singletons. Sample: formalin-fixed, paraffin-embedded tissue. This sequence originates from a male donor with melanoma. This chain links TRBV30 with TRBJ1-3; D possibly corresponds to TRBD1 (5 bases). In DNA form, the CDR3 reads TGTGCCTGGAGCAAGGGGAATGGCGACACCATATATTTT. Translated: CAWSKGNGDTIYF.